The rows below give T cell receptor beta chains drawn from one sample of a study of T cells in Graves' hyperthyroidism and ophthalmopathy. MiXCR was run by TCRdb on the multiplex PCR reads, yielding one entry per CDR3 protein. The sample has nearly 600,000 distinct CDR3 sequences; 14% are singletons. The sample consisted of blood. Receptors originate from a woman under 40 with Graves' hyperthyroidism that later progressed to Graves' ophthalmopathy. CDR3s include the opening cysteine and the closing phenylalanine or tryptophan. The D gene is left open where the match is weak. The size entry is marked missing in some rows and otherwise reads once, few, many or a size class.

J gene	clone size	V gene	D gene	CDR3 DNA	CDR3 protein
TRBJ2-1	once	TRBV7-9	.	TGTGCCAGCAGCTTTCAGCGGTCCGGCGGGAATGAGCGGTTCTTC	CASSFQRSGGNERFF
TRBJ1-2	.	TRBV6-1	.	TGTGCCAGCAGCCTCGCGGCCAGCTATGGCTACACCTTC	CASSLAASYGYTF
TRBJ1-2	many	TRBV5-1	.	TGCGCCAGCAGCTTGGTGGGGCCGGATTATGGCTACACCTTC	CASSLVGPDYGYTF
TRBJ2-2	many	TRBV2	TRBD1	TGTGCCAGCAGAAACCCGGGACAGCCCTACACCGGGGAGCTGTTTTTT	CASRNPGQPYTGELFF
TRBJ2-7	.	TRBV12-3/TRBV12-4	.	TGTGCCAGCAAATTCGGACGAGAGGGGGAGCAGTACTTC	CASKFGREGEQYF
TRBJ2-7	few	TRBV6-5	.	TGTGCCAGCAGTTACTCGGTCCGGGGTAGCGAATCCTACGAGCAGTACTTC	CASSYSVRGSESYEQYF
TRBJ2-7	many	TRBV19	.	TGTGCCAGTAGTAGAGGAACAGGGAGTGGCCCCTACGAGCAGTACTTC	CASSRGTGSGPYEQYF
TRBJ2-5	few	TRBV24-1	.	TGTGCCACCAGTGACTCGGGGCCGGACAGTCAGTACTTC	CATSDSGPDSQYF
TRBJ2-1	.	TRBV6-1	TRBD2	TGTGCCAGCCTCGGGGGGTCTGAGCAGTTCTTC	CASLGGSEQFF
TRBJ1-2	many	TRBV3-1	.	TGTGCCAGCAGCCAAGCCCCGGGGGCTAACTATGGCTACACCTTC	CASSQAPGANYGYTF
TRBJ1-4	.	TRBV7-9	TRBD1	TGTGCCAGCAGCCCACAGGGGGGGAGTGAAAAACTGTTTTTT	CASSPQGGSEKLFF
TRBJ2-1	many	TRBV10-3	.	TGTGCCATCAGGGGGGACGCGGCCAGTAGTAATGAGCAGTTCTTC	CAIRGDAASSNEQFF
TRBJ2-6	few	TRBV7-9	.	TGTGCCAGCAGCTTAGCGCTAGGAGACTCTGGGGCCAACGTCCTGACTTTC	CASSLALGDSGANVLTF
TRBJ2-5	many	TRBV19	TRBD2	TGTGCCAGTAGTCCTCCATTCCCCGGGACTAGCGGGAGACGGGGCCCCCAAGAGACCCAGTACTTC	CASSPPFPGTSGRRGPQETQYF